What follows are 13 T cell receptor beta chains derived from one specimen sequenced in a study of cytomegalovirus exposure and HLA in healthy donors. The PCR made use of 60 Vbeta and 13 Jbeta primers. The data were produced by immunoSEQ multiplex PCR, yet TCRdb's version contains in-frame clones alone and is incomplete. The sample holds about 170,000 clones, under 80% seen once. The sequencing sample was made of PBMCs. The origin of the receptors is a female donor in good health and CMV-seronegative.

CDR3 DNA: TGTGCCAGCAGCCATGCGGTTGTCCAGGGAAACTATGGCTACACCTTC. Protein sequence: CASSHAVVQGNYGYTF. The chain uses TRBV9 and TRBJ1-2; a weak D match, TRBD1 (5 bases). V was shortened by 4 bases and J by 2 bases, with 18 bases between the two germline ends. The CDR3 spans 16 residues. Per germline, CDR1 SGDLS and CDR2 YYNGEE. The full variable domain, in which reference TRBV9 and TRBJ1-2 provide the parts outside the CDR3, is DSGVTQTPKHLITATGQRVTLRCSPRSGDLSVYWYQQSLDQGLQFLIQYYNGEERAKGNILERFSAQQFPDLHSELNLSSLELGDSALYFCASSHAVVQGNYGYTFGSGTRLTVV.

The rearrangement joins TRBV6-5 to TRBJ2-3, with TRBD2 as a possible D gene (7 bases). Germline CDR1 and CDR2: MNHEY and SVGAGI. The CDR3 totals 15 residues. The V and J ends lost 6 bases and 11 bases respectively, with 24 bases between them. Written as DNA, the CDR3 is TGTGCCAGCAGCCGCGGGGGCCAACTGGGCCCTTGGCAGTATTTT. This encodes CASSRGGQLGPWQYF.

This rearrangement joins TRBV5-6 to TRBJ2-7; 7 nucleotides align to TRBD2. The germline CDR1 and CDR2 sequences are SGHDT and YYEEEE. Trimming cost V 5 bases and J 7 bases; bases outside gene matches: 18. CDR3 length: 16 residues. Here the CDR3 reads CASSFLGLAEGYEQYF. CDR3 DNA sequence: TGTGCCAGCAGTTTCTTGGGTCTAGCGGAGGGTTATGAGCAGTACTTC.

The chain uses TRBV18 and TRBJ1-5; 9 nucleotides align to TRBD1. Germline trimming cut 0 bases from V and 5 bases from J; bases unmatched to any gene: 5. The CDR3 is 16 amino acids. Germline-derived CDR1 and CDR2 are KGHSH and LQKENI. DNA of the CDR3: TGTGCCAGCTCACCACCTGGCGGGACAGGGTATCAGCCCCAGCATTTT. Translated: CASSPPGGTGYQPQHF.

The J gene is TRBJ2-7, the V gene TRBV19; D gene uncertain. The CDR3 covers 14 residues. Germline V CDR1 and CDR2: LNHDA, SQIVND (reference sequence). With 3 bases removed from V and 1 base from J, the gap between germline ends came to 10 bases. CDR3 region: CASSMSSGSYEQYF. The CDR3 nucleotides are TGTGCCAGTAGTATGAGTTCAGGTTCCTACGAGCAGTACTTC.

The chain couples TRBV7-9 to TRBJ1-2; D remains ambiguous. The V and J ends lost 2 bases and 0 bases respectively, with 7 bases between them. The CDR3 extends over 14 amino acids. Germline-derived CDR1 and CDR2 are SEHNR and FQNEAQ (reference sequence). The CDR3, as DNA: TGTGCCAGCAGCTTACACAATTCTAACTATGGCTACACCTTC. Amino acids: CASSLHNSNYGYTF.

The rearrangement links TRBV19 to TRBJ2-7; TRBD1 might be the D (5 bases). Deletions cut 3 bases from V and 3 bases from J, with 15 bases between. The CDR3 loop spans 15 amino acids. Germline V CDR1 and CDR2: LNHDA, SQIVND (reference sequence). The CDR3 nucleotides are TGTGCCAGTAGTATGTCCGGCGGCAGGGTCTACGAGCAGTACTTC. This codes for CASSMSGGRVYEQYF. Variable domain in full (rest from reference TRBV19 and TRBJ2-7): DGGITQSPKYLFRKEGQNVTLSCEQNLNHDAMYWYRQDPGQGLRLIYYSQIVNDFQKGDIAEGYSVSREKKESFPLTVTSAQKNPTAFYLCASSMSGGRVYEQYFGPGTRLTVT.

The rearrangement links TRBV29-1 to TRBJ2-1; possibly TRBD2 for D (6 bases). Trimming cost V 1 base and J 4 bases, with 8 bases left between them. The germline gives CDR1 SQVTM, CDR2 ANQGSEA. The length of the CDR3 is 13 residues. The CDR3 DNA follows: TGCAGCGTTGAAGGGGCGGGATACAATGAGCAGTTCTTC. Translating it yields CSVEGAGYNEQFF.

The chain uses TRBV5-1 and TRBJ2-7, with 8 bases that match TRBD1. The CDR3 extends over 14 amino acids. The germline V gene encodes CDR1 SGHRS and CDR2 YFSETQ. Trimming cost V 5 bases and J 2 bases; bases outside gene matches: 6. CDR3 sequence: CASRSGTGAYEQYF. CDR3 in DNA: TGCGCCAGCAGATCCGGGACAGGAGCCTACGAGCAGTACTTC.

The chain joins TRBV25-1 to TRBJ2-7; D is ambiguous. The CDR3 is 11 amino acids. V lost 4 bases, J lost 6 bases, and 7 bases lay in between. In germline, CDR1 is MGHDK, CDR2 SYGVNS. In DNA form, the CDR3 reads TGTGCCAGCAGTGTAGCCGCCGAGCAGTACTTC. Translated, it gives CASSVAAEQYF.

The chain carries TRBV7-9 and TRBJ2-5, with D unresolved. The J call may be incorrect, as the DNA end agrees better with TRBJ2-7. This CDR3 has 11 amino acids. Germline CDR1 SEHNR, CDR2 FQNEAQ (reference sequence). The CDR3 is CASSLSYEQYF. In DNA, the CDR3 is TGTGCCAGCAGCTTATCCTACGAGCAGTACTTC.

The rearrangement links TRBV9 to TRBJ2-5; 9 bases fit TRBD2. V shed 3 bases, J shed 3 bases, and the junction held 6 bases outside the gene matches. The CDR3 length is 15 residues. CDR1 is SGDLS, CDR2 YYNGEE, per germline. CDR3 amino acids: CASSGVAGVEETQYF. The CDR3 region has the DNA TGTGCCAGCAGCGGGGTAGCGGGGGTCGAAGAGACCCAGTACTTC.

This chain joins TRBV12-5 and TRBJ1-2; D unresolved. This CDR3 has 16 amino acids. Trimming pared 4 bases from V and 5 bases from J, leaving 20 bases between. The V gene's germline CDR1 is LGHNT and CDR2 FRNRAP. The chain's CDR3 is CASGSRSAGRVYGYTF. The DNA of the CDR3 is TGTGCTAGTGGTTCCCGATCAGCAGGCCGCGTTTATGGCTACACCTTC.